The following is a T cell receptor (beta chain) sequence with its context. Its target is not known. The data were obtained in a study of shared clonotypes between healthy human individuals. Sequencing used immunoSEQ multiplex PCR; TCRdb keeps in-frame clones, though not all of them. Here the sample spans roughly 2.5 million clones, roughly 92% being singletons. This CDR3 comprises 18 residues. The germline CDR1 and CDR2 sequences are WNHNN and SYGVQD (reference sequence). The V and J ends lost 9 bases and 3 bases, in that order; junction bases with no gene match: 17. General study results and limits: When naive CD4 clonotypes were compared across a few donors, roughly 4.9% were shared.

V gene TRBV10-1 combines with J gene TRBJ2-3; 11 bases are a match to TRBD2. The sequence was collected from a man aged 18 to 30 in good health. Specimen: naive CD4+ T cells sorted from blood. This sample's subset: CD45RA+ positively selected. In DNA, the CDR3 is TGCGCCAGTAATAAACGGACTTTCGGGACTAGCGGAACAGATACGCAGTATTTT. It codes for CASNKRTFGTSGTDTQYF.